The entry below describes one T cell receptor beta chain. This entry comes from a study of blood T cell repertoires in COVID-19. Some clones are missing from TCRdb's copy, which holds only in-frame ones; the method was immunoSEQ multiplex PCR. In the table there are over 200,000 clones, 84% of which are singletons. With 7 bases removed from V and 11 bases from J, the gap between germline ends came to 20 bases. Germline CDR1 and CDR2: MNHEY and SVGAGI. This CDR3 comprises 13 residues. The sample was peripheral blood. The chain is built from TRBV6-5 and TRBJ1-1, with D perhaps matching TRBD1 (5 bases). The receptor was isolated from a woman at least 80 years old with active or convalescent COVID-19. For the CDR3, the DNA is TGTGCCAGCAATATTTTCTCGGGGGGACCGGCTTTCTTT. It translates to CASNIFSGGPAFF.